The T cell receptor beta chain described here comes from a study of blood T cells in healthy people across ages. Each of the donors had around 9 milliliters of peripheral blood drawn into EDTA-treated Vacutainer tubes. The amount of total RNA extracted per sample was at least 6 micrograms. The authors ran a second PCR of roughly 6 to 11 cycles using a sample-barcoded 5' primer and a J-beta primer mix. TCRdb fed the 5' RACE reads into MiXCR, producing one record per CDR3 protein. The data show more than 650,000 distinct CDR3 sequences, approximately 22% seen once. Worth noting for this clonotype: Antigen: not known.

Germline V gene data show CDR1 as SGHRS and CDR2 as YFSETQ. V was pared by 0 bases and J by 11 bases, with 20 bases between. The CDR3 has 15 residues. Study-level points and caveats: Versus aged donors, long-lived donors had higher diversity and more naive CD4+ cells. TCR beta diversity was tightly associated with the proportion of naive T cells.

The source of this sequence is a man aged 65 to 79 in good health. This chain joins TRBV5-1 and TRBJ1-1; D is ambiguous. The sample taken for sequencing was blood. The CDR3: CASSLEAAPDGRAFF. The DNA for the CDR3 is TGCGCCAGCAGCTTGGAGGCGGCCCCGGACGGAAGGGCTTTCTTT.